A single sample is the source of the 11 T cell receptor beta chains below, sequenced in a study of blood T cell repertoires in COVID-19. The protocol was immunoSEQ multiplex PCR, while the TCRdb copy is restricted to in-frame clones and leaves out a portion. The repertoire holds a few hundred thousand clones, with more than 70% as singletons. Sequenced sample: peripheral blood. The receptors were sampled from a woman of 80 years or more with acute or convalescent COVID-19.

The chain links TRBV3-1 (or the pseudogene TRBV3-2) to TRBJ1-2; tentatively, D is TRBD1 (6 bases). Trimming took off 0 bases at V and 3 bases at J, with 8 bases between the two ends. Germline values: CDR1 LGHDT, CDR2 YNNKEL (reference sequence). CDR3 size: 14 residues. CDR3 in amino acids: CASSQDRGYYGYTF. CDR3 DNA sequence: TGTGCCAGCAGCCAAGACAGGGGATACTATGGCTACACCTTC.

The rearrangement joins TRBV2 to TRBJ1-5, with 9 bases aligning to TRBD1. From germline, CDR1 is SNHLY and CDR2 FYNNEI. The CDR3 is 16 residues long. J lost 1 base, V lost 5 bases, and 6 bases had no gene match. CDR3 DNA: TGTGCCAGCAGTTACTCCGGGACAGGGAGCAATCAGCCCCAGCATTTT. It yields the protein CASSYSGTGSNQPQHF.

This chain links TRBV5-1 with TRBJ2-3; 7 bases fit TRBD2. J gave up 2 bases and V 2 bases, and 5 bases lay outside the gene matches. The CDR3 spans 15 residues. Germline assignment: CDR1 SGHRS and CDR2 YFSETQ. This chain's CDR3 is CASSFAGELTDTQYF. CDR3 DNA sequence: TGCGCCAGCAGCTTTGCGGGGGAACTCACAGATACGCAGTATTTT. Drawing the rest from reference TRBV5-1 and TRBJ2-3, the complete variable domain is KAGVTQTPRYLIKTRGQQVTLSCSPISGHRSVSWYQQTPGQGLQFLFEYFSETQRNKGNFPGRFSGRQFSNSRSEMNVSTLELGDSALYLCASSFAGELTDTQYFGPGTRLTVL.

The V call is TRBV28, the J call TRBJ2-7; 9 bases agree with TRBD1. The CDR3 runs to 15 residues. Germline values: CDR1 MDHEN, CDR2 SYDVKM. The V and J ends lost 7 bases and 5 bases, in that order; junction bases with no gene match: 12. This chain's CDR3 is CASIGAGQGANEQYF. DNA of the CDR3: TGTGCCAGCATAGGCGCGGGACAGGGTGCCAACGAGCAGTACTTC.

The chain is built from TRBV21-1 and TRBJ2-1; the D call in the table, TRBD2, was not verified against the DNA. TRBV21-1 is listed as a pseudogene. This CDR3 contains 17 residues. CDR3 coding DNA: TGTGCCAGCAGCCGGGAGGGGGGGCGGAGCTCCTACAATGAGCAGTTCTTC. This gives the protein CASSREGGRSSYNEQFF.

The chain is built from TRBV4-2 and TRBJ2-1, with a possible D match to TRBD1 (5 bases). Germline loops: CDR1 LGHNA, CDR2 YNFKEQ. V lost 4 bases and J lost 8, with 12 bases in between. The CDR3 contains 13 residues. The CDR3 sequence: CASSRQGKDEQFF. The CDR3 DNA follows: TGTGCCAGCAGCCGCCAGGGTAAGGATGAGCAGTTCTTC.

The genes are TRBV11-3 and TRBJ2-2; 10 nucleotides match TRBD1. With 5 bases clipped from V and 5 bases from J, the junction kept 8 bases outside the gene matches. The V gene's germline CDR1 is SGHNT and CDR2 YENEEA. This CDR3 spans 16 amino acids. The DNA for the CDR3 is TGTGCCAGCAGCCTCGGGACAGGGGATCCAACCGGGGAGCTGTTTTTT. This encodes CASSLGTGDPTGELFF.

The rearrangement links TRBV18 to TRBJ2-7, with 10 nucleotides matching TRBD2. CDR3 length: 15 residues. With 3 bases clipped from V and 3 bases from J, the junction kept 5 bases outside the gene matches. The germline V gene has CDR1 KGHSH and CDR2 LQKENI. In DNA, the CDR3 is TGTGCCAGCTCACCGGTAAGGACTAGCGGCTACGAGCAGTACTTC. It encodes CASSPVRTSGYEQYF.

This clone was recorded only once. The V call is TRBV9, the J call TRBJ2-7; 7 bases align to TRBD1. The germline V gene has CDR1 SGDLS and CDR2 YYNGEE. The J segment lost 6 bases and the V segment lost 0 bases, leaving 3 bases of the junction unmatched. This CDR3 contains 13 residues. CDR3 sequence: CASSVGPGGEQYF. CDR3 in DNA: TGTGCCAGCAGCGTAGGCCCAGGGGGCGAGCAGTACTTC.

Concerning this clone itself: The sample carries other DNA sequences with the same CDR3. J is TRBJ1-1 and V is TRBV2; D is unclear. The CDR3 loop spans 11 amino acids. Germline loops: CDR1 SNHLY, CDR2 FYNNEI. V was pared by 5 bases and J by 5 bases, with 6 bases between. The CDR3: CASSPQTEAFF. CDR3 nucleotide sequence: TGTGCCAGCAGTCCCCAGACTGAAGCTTTCTTT.

V usage is TRBV28 and J usage is TRBJ1-6, with D possibly being TRBD1 (6 bases). Trimming removed 4 bases from V and 10 bases from J, with 20 bases in between. The CDR3 has 16 amino acids. Per the germline V gene, CDR1 is MDHEN and CDR2 is SYDVKM. In DNA, the CDR3 is TGTGCCAGCAGTTCCACAGGGCGTCGGAGGATCTCACCCCTCCACTTT. Translated: CASSSTGRRRISPLHF.